The 16 T cell receptor beta chains below all came from one sample that was sequenced in a study of blood T cell repertoires in COVID-19. The method was immunoSEQ multiplex PCR; TCRdb's version includes in-frame clones alone and lacks a portion of them. Among around 40,000 clones listed, approximately 79% were seen once. Input material: peripheral blood. The receptors were gathered from a man between 65 and 85 years old with acute or convalescent COVID-19.

This clone was counted between two and nine times. This chain links TRBV12-3 or TRBV12-4 with TRBJ1-5; maybe TRBD1 (5 bases). The V and J ends lost 4 bases and 4 bases respectively, with 8 bases between them. The CDR3 spans 13 residues. The CDR3 sequence: CASSYQGNQPQHF. The CDR3 region has the DNA TGTGCCAGCAGTTATCAGGGAAATCAGCCCCAGCATTTT.

The V gene is TRBV27, the J gene TRBJ2-7, with 7 bases that match TRBD2. V trimming: 5 bases; J trimming: 5 bases; junction bases outside the gene matches: 12. CDR1 is MNHEY and CDR2 is SMNVEV in the germline V gene (reference sequence). The CDR3 sequence is 15 residues long. The CDR3 is CASSPWGREGDEQYF. The CDR3 DNA reads TGTGCCAGCAGTCCCTGGGGGAGGGAGGGAGACGAGCAGTACTTC.

The chain couples TRBV6-5 to TRBJ2-2; TRBD1 aligns across 7 bases. Germline V gene data show CDR1 as MNHEY and CDR2 as SVGAGI. With V trimmed by 5 bases and J by 4 bases, 7 bases remained unmatched. CDR3 length: 15 amino acids. CDR3 region: CASSPPTGFTGELFF. CDR3 DNA sequence: TGTGCCAGCAGTCCCCCGACAGGGTTCACCGGGGAGCTGTTTTTT.

The V and J genes are TRBV19 and TRBJ1-2; D remains unclear. The CDR3 runs 12 residues. Germline V lookup: CDR1 LNHDA, CDR2 SQIVND (reference sequence). V shed 10 bases and J shed 6 bases, with 15 bases lying between them. The CDR3 sequence: CATSLERNGYTF. CDR3 nucleotide sequence: TGTGCCACCTCCCTAGAGCGAAATGGCTACACCTTC.

The chain uses TRBV4-1 and TRBJ1-1, with D maybe TRBD1 (5 bases). This CDR3 comprises 14 residues. Germline values: CDR1 MGHRA, CDR2 YSYEKL. V was pared by 0 bases and J by 5 bases, with 10 bases between. CDR3: CASSQDAGGTEAFF. The DNA of the CDR3 is TGCGCCAGCAGCCAAGATGCCGGGGGGACTGAAGCTTTCTTT.

This clone was seen only once. V usage is TRBV4-2 and J usage is TRBJ2-4, with D perhaps TRBD2 (6 bases). Trimming stripped 4 bases from V and 0 bases from J, with 19 bases between. The CDR3 is 18 amino acids. Germline values: CDR1 LGHNA, CDR2 YNFKEQ. The CDR3 DNA is TGTGCCAGCAGCCTCGGGGAGGTGGGCCCAAAAGCCAAAAACATTCAGTACTTC. The encoded protein is CASSLGEVGPKAKNIQYF.

The chain carries TRBV6-1 and TRBJ2-1; D is uncertain. Germline values: CDR1 MNHNS, CDR2 SASEGT. Deletions cut 3 bases from V and 2 bases from J, with 11 bases between. The CDR3 is made up of 15 amino acids. CDR3 residues: CASSDSGQPYNEQFF. The CDR3 nucleotides are TGTGCCAGCAGTGATTCGGGTCAGCCCTACAATGAGCAGTTCTTC.

In this sample, this clone turned up a few times. This chain links TRBV3-1 (or the pseudogene TRBV3-2) with TRBJ2-7; possibly TRBD2 for D (6 bases). Trimming took off 0 bases at V and 2 bases at J, with 14 bases between the two ends. This CDR3 spans 16 amino acids. From germline, CDR1 is LGHDT and CDR2 YNNKEL (reference sequence). The CDR3 coding sequence is TGTGCCAGCAGCCAAGATAGGAGGCGGGAAACCTACGAGCAGTACTTC. Its translation: CASSQDRRRETYEQYF.

This sequence joins TRBV7-2 and TRBJ2-3, with D unresolved. V lost 0 bases to trimming and J lost 2 bases, with 3 bases between them. Germline CDR1 and CDR2: SGHTA and FQGNSA. The CDR3 spans 13 residues. CDR3 in amino acids: CASSLAYTDTQYF. DNA for the CDR3: TGTGCCAGCAGCTTAGCATACACAGATACGCAGTATTTT.

A few counts support this clone. The chain has TRBV7-9 and TRBJ1-2, with TRBD1 identical over 9 bases. V lost 1 base and J lost 1; bases outside the gene matches: 4. Germline V CDR1 and CDR2: SEHNR, FQNEAQ (reference sequence). The CDR3 runs 16 residues. Written as DNA, the CDR3 is TGTGCCAGCAGCTTAGGGGACAGGGAGATTAACTATGGCTACACCTTC. It is translated as CASSLGDREINYGYTF. The full variable domain, in which reference TRBV7-9 and TRBJ1-2 provide the parts outside the CDR3, is DTGVSQNPRHKITKRGQNVTFRCDPISEHNRLYWYRQTLGQGPEFLTYFQNEAQLEKSRLLSDRFSAERPKGSFSTLEIQRTEQGDSAMYLCASSLGDREINYGYTFGSGTRLTVV.

In its sample, this clone was seen once. V and J are TRBV7-9 and TRBJ2-2; tentatively, D is TRBD1 (6 bases). CDR1 and CDR2 from the germline V gene are SEHNR and FQNEAQ (reference sequence). The CDR3 extends over 12 amino acids. In DNA form, the CDR3 reads TGTGCGGGCAGGGGTGGAACCGGGGAGCTGTTTTTT. This sequence encodes CAGRGGTGELFF.

This sequence joins TRBV7-6 and TRBJ2-5; TRBD2 matches at 11 bases. The germline V gene encodes CDR1 SGHVS and CDR2 FNYEAQ. CDR3 length: 15 residues. The J segment lost 5 bases and the V segment lost 5 bases, leaving 7 bases of the junction unmatched. CDR3 amino acids: CASSQTSGTGETQYF. The CDR3 nucleotides read TGTGCCAGCAGCCAGACTAGCGGGACCGGGGAGACCCAGTACTTC.

The CDR3 here is CASAGLAPNTGELFF. DNA for the CDR3: TGTGCCAGTGCGGGCCTAGCGCCGAACACCGGGGAGCTGTTTTTT. The V gene is TRBV19, the J gene TRBJ2-2; tentatively, D is TRBD2 (6 bases). CDR3 size: 15 residues. Germline V gene data show CDR1 as LNHDA and CDR2 as SQIVND (reference sequence). V was cut by 8 bases and J by 0 bases, with 13 bases left in between.

The gene calls are TRBV19 and TRBJ1-1; D possibly corresponds to TRBD1 (6 bases). Germline lookup yields CDR1 LNHDA and CDR2 SQIVND (reference sequence). CDR3 length: 14 amino acids. The V end was cut by 10 bases, the J end by 7 bases, with 22 bases between. The CDR3 region is CAILTPQGGDEAFF. CDR3 sequence (DNA): TGTGCCATACTAACCCCACAGGGTGGAGATGAAGCTTTCTTT.

The chain employs TRBV27 and TRBJ2-2, with TRBD1 matching 9 bases. Per germline, CDR1 MNHEY and CDR2 SMNVEV (reference sequence). V lost 7 bases to trimming and J lost 5 bases; unmatched junction nucleotides: 11. This CDR3 contains 16 residues. CDR3 DNA: TGTGCCAGCACCCCGGACAGGGGATTTGGAACCGGGGAGCTGTTTTTT. Translating gives CASTPDRGFGTGELFF.

The chain employs TRBV11-2 and TRBJ2-7, with TRBD2 matching 12 bases. J lost 1 base, V lost 6 bases, and 4 bases had no gene match. Germline V gene data show CDR1 as SGHAT and CDR2 as FQNNGV. The CDR3 has 15 amino acids. As DNA, the CDR3 is TGTGCCAGCAGTACCACTAGCGGGGGGTCCTACGAGCAGTACTTC. It yields the protein CASSTTSGGSYEQYF.